This T cell receptor beta chain derives from a study of OX40 agonist ivuxolimab in advanced cancers. The protocol was immunoSEQ multiplex PCR, while the TCRdb copy is restricted to in-frame clones and leaves out a portion. In the table there are roughly 60,000 clones, about nine tenths of which are singletons. Germline V lookup: CDR1 SGHTA, CDR2 FQGNSA. This CDR3 has 14 amino acids. The V and J ends lost 5 bases and 5 bases respectively, with 15 bases between them. The source is an adult with an advanced solid tumor such as melanoma, head and neck, liver or kidney cancer. The specimen comprised CD4+ or CD8+ T cells sorted from blood, sampled in a trial of the OX40 agonist ivuxolimab. This chain joins TRBV7-2 and TRBJ1-1, with D perhaps TRBD1 (5 bases). CDR3 sequence (DNA): TGTGCCAGCAGCGTAGGGCAGGGAGGTACTGAAGCTTTCTTT. Amino acids: CASSVGQGGTEAFF.